This T cell receptor beta chain is drawn from a study of OX40 agonist ivuxolimab in advanced cancers. Study results and limitations: The mean number of expanded clones was higher in CD8+ T cells than in CD4+.

This clone was observed once. As yet, its antigen is unknown. Germline-derived CDR1 and CDR2 are SQVTM and ANQGSEA. V was cut by 3 bases and J by 5 bases, with 16 bases left in between. The CDR3 runs 14 residues. The method was immunoSEQ multiplex PCR; TCRdb's version includes in-frame clones alone and lacks a portion of them. The sample includes around 70,000 clones, 81% of them seen just once. This TCR was recovered from an adult with an advanced solid tumor such as melanoma, head and neck, liver or kidney cancer. The chain links TRBV29-1 to TRBJ1-1; D remains unclear. The sample consisted of CD4+ or CD8+ T cells sorted from blood, taken in a trial of the OX40 agonist ivuxolimab. The CDR3 nucleotides are TGCAGCGTTGACTCGGGATCCGGAGGGACTGAAGCTTTCTTT. This encodes CSVDSGSGGTEAFF. The full variable domain, rest sourced from reference TRBV29-1 and TRBJ1-1, is SAVISQKPSRDICQRGTSLTIQCQVDSQVTMMFWYRQQPGQSLTLIATANQGSEATYESGFVIDKFPISRPNLTFSTLTVSNMSPEDSSIYLCSVDSGSGGTEAFFGQGTRLTVV.